The next 13 T cell receptor beta chains were all read from a single sample in a study. TCRdb redid the calling of the 5' RACE reads with MiXCR, one entry per CDR3 protein. This table has 10,000 to 15,000 distinct CDR3 sequences, under 25% appearing once. The sequenced sample consisted of naive CD4+ T cells sorted from blood. This sample's subset: naive CD4+ T cells, CD4+CD45RA+CD25-. The receptors derive from a female donor with breast cancer.

As for this clonotype: A read error may produce the germline difference seen at one junction end. The V gene is TRBV20-1, the J gene TRBJ1-5, with D maybe TRBD1 (5 bases). CDR1 and CDR2 from the germline V gene are DFQATT and SNEGSKA (reference sequence). The CDR3 has 14 amino acids. For the CDR3, the DNA is TGCAGTGCTAGAGCGGACACCAGCAATCAGCACCAGCATTTT. Translation gives CSARADTSNQHQHF.

The chain links TRBV7-2 to TRBJ1-2; D remains ambiguous. The germline V and J ends were trimmed by 5 bases and 8 bases, with 15 bases remaining between them. CDR3 size: 13 residues. Germline CDR1 is SGHTA and CDR2 is FQGNSA. The CDR3 here is CASSPLRGGGYTF. CDR3 bases: TGTGCCAGCAGCCCTCTGCGGGGTGGAGGCTACACCTTC.

This clonotype qualifies as medium-sized. V gene TRBV2 combines with J gene TRBJ2-3; possibly TRBD1 for D (7 bases). Trimming took off 5 bases at V and 5 bases at J, with 11 bases between the two ends. Germline-derived CDR1 and CDR2 are SNHLY and FYNNEI. This CDR3 contains 13 residues. The CDR3 reads CASSRQGGDTQYF. In DNA, the CDR3 is TGTGCCAGCAGTAGACAGGGAGGAGATACGCAGTATTTT.

This clonotype was seen repeatedly, ten times or more. The CDR3 loop reads CASSPSRDRNTEAFF. CDR3 bases: TGTGCCAGCTCACCGTCCAGAGACAGGAACACTGAAGCTTTCTTT. The chain has TRBV18 and TRBJ1-1, with D possibly TRBD1 on 5 matching bases. V gave up 3 bases and J gave up 1 base, with 12 bases separating them. This CDR3 has 15 amino acids. Germline values: CDR1 KGHSH, CDR2 LQKENI.

The table lists this clonotype with many counts. The chain uses TRBV6-5 and TRBJ1-1; D unresolved. The V and J ends lost 6 bases and 1 base respectively, with 15 bases between them. CDR3 length: 15 amino acids. Germline V lookup: CDR1 MNHEY, CDR2 SVGAGI. CDR3 nucleotides: TGTGCCAGCAGGGAAAAGACACTATCGAACACTGAAGCTTTCTTT. This translates into CASREKTLSNTEAFF.

The V call is TRBV7-2, the J call TRBJ2-7; D ambiguous. The CDR3 loop spans 13 amino acids. Trimming stripped 5 bases from V and 2 bases from J, with 10 bases between. From germline, CDR1 is SGHTA and CDR2 FQGNSA. CDR3 DNA sequence: TGTGCCAGCAGCGGACCCGCTCCCTACGAGCAGTACTTC. Its translation: CASSGPAPYEQYF.

This clonotype was counted many times. The chain joins TRBV9 to TRBJ2-1; TRBD1 aligns across 10 bases. J gave up 7 bases and V 5 bases, and 9 bases lay outside the gene matches. The CDR3 extends over 15 amino acids. Germline lookup yields CDR1 SGDLS and CDR2 YYNGEE. In nucleotides, the CDR3 is TGTGCCAGCAGGGGGGCTGGACAGGGGGGAAATGAGCAGTTCTTC. It is translated as CASRGAGQGGNEQFF.

In its sample, this clonotype was seen a few times. The V call is TRBV29-1, the J call TRBJ1-2; D may be TRBD2 (5 bases). Judging by the DNA end, TRBJ2-7 fits better; the J call may be wrong. CDR3 length equals 12 residues. The germline CDR1 and CDR2 sequences are SQVTM and ANQGSEA. For the CDR3, the DNA is TGCAGCGTTGACGGGTGCAGAGGGGAGCAGTACTTC. It yields the protein CSVDGCRGEQYF.

This clonotype was counted ten times or more. This chain joins TRBV9 and TRBJ2-2, with unresolved D. V was clipped by 3 bases and J by 0 bases, with 6 bases between them. This CDR3 has 14 residues. Germline-derived CDR1 and CDR2 are SGDLS and YYNGEE. CDR3 DNA sequence: TGTGCCAGCAGCGGAGGAGCGAACACCGGGGAGCTGTTTTTT. The encoded protein is CASSGGANTGELFF.

The rearrangement links TRBV4-1 to TRBJ1-2; D might be TRBD1 (6 bases). Germline values: CDR1 MGHRA, CDR2 YSYEKL. This CDR3 comprises 16 residues. Deletions cut 3 bases from V and 3 bases from J, with 17 bases between. The CDR3 DNA is TGCGCCAGCAGCCATATCCCGGCAGGGGCGCACTATGGCTACACCTTC. This translates into CASSHIPAGAHYGYTF.

This clonotype was seen many times. The chain combines TRBV20-1 with TRBJ1-5, with 9 bases lining up with TRBD1. This CDR3 is built from 15 residues. Trimming removed 0 bases from V and 9 bases from J; junction bases left unmatched: 9. The germline gives CDR1 DFQATT, CDR2 SNEGSKA (reference sequence). The CDR3 reads CSARDWGQGASPQHF. CDR3 DNA sequence: TGCAGTGCTAGAGATTGGGGACAGGGCGCGTCGCCCCAGCATTTT.

As to this clonotype: Sequence at one end of the junction differs from germline and may be a read error. DNA of the CDR3: TGTGCCAGCAGCTTGGATCCCCGGGGGGAGCAGTGCTTC. Translation gives CASSLDPRGEQCF. J is TRBJ2-7 and V is TRBV12-3 or TRBV12-4; 7 bases fit TRBD2. The CDR3 contains 13 residues.

This clonotype was seen many times. This chain joins TRBV5-1 and TRBJ2-7; 9 bases map to TRBD1. Germline V gene sequence: CDR1 SGHRS, CDR2 YFSETQ. V lost 4 bases and J lost 2; bases outside the gene matches: 7. The CDR3 covers 15 residues. The CDR3 nucleotides are TGCGCCAGCAGCACTGGGACAGGGTACCCCTACGAGCAGTACTTC. Protein sequence: CASSTGTGYPYEQYF.